This T cell receptor beta chain was sequenced during a study of blood T cell repertoires in COVID-19. Sequencing was performed with immunoSEQ multiplex PCR; in TCRdb, only in-frame clones are kept and a portion is missing. The repertoire has hundreds of thousands of clones, about 88% of them found once; the top ten carry about 7%. After removal of 5 bases from V and 9 bases from J, the junction contained 5 bases not matched to a gene. The CDR3 runs 13 residues. Sequenced sample: peripheral blood. The chain combines TRBV12-3 or TRBV12-4 with TRBJ2-1; 9 bases fit TRBD1. The source of this sequence is a woman in her sixties or seventies with COVID-19, enrolled during active disease. The CDR3 sequence is CASSGTGKIEQFF. CDR3 in DNA: TGTGCCAGCAGTGGGACAGGGAAAATTGAGCAGTTCTTC.